A single sample gave rise to the 30 T cell receptor beta chains below, sequenced in a study of blood T cell repertoires in COVID-19. Assay: immunoSEQ multiplex PCR; the TCRdb copy retains only in-frame clones and omits some. Of a few hundred thousand clones in the sample, 75% to 85% were seen once. The sample was peripheral blood. The receptors stem from a man aged 50 to 59 with active or convalescent COVID-19.

The chain is built from TRBV5-6 and TRBJ2-7; TRBD2 is a possible D gene (7 bases). Germline CDR1 is SGHDT and CDR2 is YYEEEE. Trimming left V 2 bases short and J 6 bases short, with 24 bases between. The CDR3 has 17 residues. CDR3 in amino acids: CASSLSTSRGARLEQYF. As DNA, the CDR3 is TGTGCCAGCAGCTTATCGACTTCTCGGGGGGCTAGGCTCGAGCAGTACTTC.

The CDR3 reads CASSLSGRSNEQFF. The DNA of the CDR3 is TGTGCCAGCAGTTTGAGCGGGAGGTCCAATGAGCAGTTCTTC. The V and J genes are TRBV27 and TRBJ2-1; 9 bases are a match to TRBD2. The germline gives CDR1 MNHEY, CDR2 SMNVEV (reference sequence). Trimming took 3 bases from V and 6 from J; bases not matched to a gene: 3. The CDR3 sequence is 14 residues long.

CDR3 coding DNA: TGTGCCAGCAGTGAAGCGGCCAGTCTCTATGGCTACACCTTC. It encodes CASSEAASLYGYTF. The chain combines TRBV6-1 with TRBJ1-2; D call uncertain. V lost 0 bases and J lost 4, with 9 bases in between. The CDR3 extends over 14 amino acids. Germline V gene lookup returns CDR1 MNHNS and CDR2 SASEGT.

The chain uses TRBV7-3 and TRBJ2-3; D is undetermined. Trimming shortened V by 2 bases and J by 1 base, and 13 bases separated the two germline ends. There are 16 residues in the CDR3. Germline CDR1 reads SGHTA; CDR2 reads FQGTGA. The CDR3 DNA reads TGTGCCAGCAGCTTATTCGGCGGAAAAGGCACAGATACGCAGTATTTT. Translated: CASSLFGGKGTDTQYF.

A few counts support this clone. V is TRBV19 and J is TRBJ1-1; TRBD1 is a possible D gene (6 bases). V lost 1 base, J lost 3 bases, and 12 bases lay in between. This CDR3 region has 15 residues. Germline V gives CDR1 LNHDA, CDR2 SQIVND (reference sequence). In nucleotides, the CDR3 is TGTGCCAGTAGTATAGGAACTGGACAGTACACTGAAGCTTTCTTT. Translating it yields CASSIGTGQYTEAFF.

This clone was seen once. The rearrangement joins TRBV18 to TRBJ2-5, with TRBD2 matching over 14 bases. J gave up 5 bases and V 4 bases, and 9 bases lay outside the gene matches. Per germline, CDR1 KGHSH and CDR2 LQKENI. This CDR3 region has 17 residues. CDR3 amino acids: CASSRGTSGSGGETQYF. For the CDR3, the DNA is TGTGCCAGCTCACGCGGGACTAGCGGGAGCGGAGGGGAGACCCAGTACTTC.

V usage is TRBV3-1 (or the pseudogene TRBV3-2) and J usage is TRBJ1-1, with D possibly matching TRBD1 (6 bases). Germline V gene data show CDR1 as LGHDT and CDR2 as YNNKEL (reference sequence). The CDR3 has 15 amino acids. Between the trimmed V and J ends, which lost 4 bases and 0 bases, there was a span of 12 bases. CDR3 coding DNA: TGTGCCAGCAGCCTGTGGGGGCAAATGAACACTGAAGCTTTCTTT. Translated: CASSLWGQMNTEAFF.

This clone is a singleton in its sample. V is TRBV18 and J is TRBJ1-3, with TRBD1 matching 7 bases. Germline V gives CDR1 KGHSH, CDR2 LQKENI. CDR3 size: 16 residues. J lost 4 bases, V lost 3 bases, and 9 bases had no gene match. Here the CDR3 DNA reads TGTGCCAGCTCACCGACAGGGATCGGCTTCGGAAACACCATATATTTT. Translation: CASSPTGIGFGNTIYF.

V is TRBV5-4 and J is TRBJ1-1, with D possibly being TRBD1 (6 bases). CDR3 length equals 15 residues. Trimming cost V 0 bases and J 1 base, with 10 bases left between them. Germline assignment: CDR1 SGHNT and CDR2 YYREEE (reference sequence). CDR3 amino acids: CASSLEGTRNTEAFF. The CDR3 DNA reads TGTGCCAGCAGCTTGGAAGGGACACGGAACACTGAAGCTTTCTTT.

The rearrangement links TRBV3-1 (or the pseudogene TRBV3-2) to TRBJ1-6; the D gene is possibly TRBD1 (5 bases). The CDR3 spans 15 residues. CDR1 and CDR2 from the germline V gene are LGHDT and YNNKEL (reference sequence). The V gene lost 4 bases and the J gene lost 9 bases, with 16 bases spanning the gap. The CDR3 DNA is TGTGCCAGCAGCCTGACCAGGGAGGCTGGTTCACCCCTCCACTTT. Amino acid sequence: CASSLTREAGSPLHF.

The CDR3 sequence is CASSSGSGGAREQYF. The CDR3 DNA reads TGTGCCAGCAGTTCAGGGTCGGGGGGTGCGCGGGAGCAGTACTTC. V gene TRBV6-5 combines with J gene TRBJ2-7; TRBD2 matches 7 bases. Unmatched junction bases numbered 13, after V lost 4 bases and J lost 7 bases. Germline values: CDR1 MNHEY, CDR2 SVGAGI. The CDR3 contains 15 residues.

This chain uses TRBV23-1 with TRBJ2-7; D is perhaps TRBD2 (7 bases). TRBV23-1 qualifies as an ORF whose function is uncertain. V lost 6 bases and J 2 bases, leaving 17 bases between the germline ends. The CDR3 length is 15 residues. Here the CDR3 DNA reads TGCGCCAGCAGCCCCGAAGGGGGGGTGACCTACGAGCAGTACTTC. This gives the protein CASSPEGGVTYEQYF.

This clone was recorded only once. V is TRBV7-2 and J is TRBJ2-1; TRBD1 agrees at 10 bases. In germline, CDR1 is SGHTA, CDR2 FQGNSA. V dropped 1 base and J dropped 6; count of bases not matched to a gene: 0. The CDR3 length is 14 residues. CDR3 nucleotides: TGTGCCAGCAGCTTAGGGACAGGGGGCAATGAGCAGTTCTTC. It specifies CASSLGTGGNEQFF.

CDR3: CASSPLPSSNEQFF. The CDR3 coding sequence is TGTGCCAGCAGCCCACTCCCTAGTTCGAATGAGCAGTTCTTC. This sequence joins TRBV9 and TRBJ2-1; unclear D gene. Trimming took 4 bases from V and 7 from J, leaving 15 bases between them. CDR1 is SGDLS and CDR2 is YYNGEE in the germline V gene. CDR3 length: 14 amino acids.

V is TRBV7-8 and J is TRBJ2-7, with 9 positions matching TRBD1. The germline CDR1 and CDR2 sequences are SGHVS and FQNEAQ. Trimming at V came to 5 bases and at J to 3 bases, leaving 2 bases not matched to a gene. The CDR3 consists of 13 residues. CDR3 in amino acids: CASSGGQGYEQYF. CDR3 sequence (DNA): TGTGCCAGCAGCGGGGGACAGGGCTACGAGCAGTACTTC. The full variable domain, in which reference TRBV7-8 and TRBJ2-7 provide the parts outside the CDR3, is GAGVSQSPRYKVAKRGQDVALRCDPISGHVSLFWYQQALGQGPEFLTYFQNEAQLDKSGLPSDRFFAERPEGSVSTLKIQRTQQEDSAVYLCASSGGQGYEQYFGPGTRLTVT.

This chain joins TRBV27 and TRBJ2-7; D might be TRBD1 (5 bases). The CDR3 is 16 amino acids. Per germline, CDR1 MNHEY and CDR2 SMNVEV (reference sequence). The ends were cut back, 3 bases at V and 4 bases at J, with 19 bases in the middle. CDR3 nucleotides: TGTGCCAGCAGTTTTAGCCTCAGGGTCCCCTGGTACGAGCAGTACTTC. It codes for CASSFSLRVPWYEQYF.

This clone appeared a few times. This sequence may be a read error, since a much larger clone differs from it by one base. Other DNA sequences within the sample encode an identical CDR3. This rearrangement joins TRBV27 to TRBJ2-3; D is uncertain. The CDR3 is 12 residues long. The V and J ends lost 5 bases and 0 bases respectively, with 3 bases between them. Per germline, CDR1 MNHEY and CDR2 SMNVEV (reference sequence). The CDR3 sequence: CASSPSTDTQYF. CDR3 nucleotides: TGTGCCAGCAGTCCAAGCACAGATACGCAGTATTTT.

In this sample, this clone turned up once. The V and J genes are TRBV3-1 (or the pseudogene TRBV3-2) and TRBJ1-2, with TRBD1 identical over 7 bases. Germline CDR1 is LGHDT and CDR2 is YNNKEL (reference sequence). Trimming at V came to 0 bases and at J to 4 bases, leaving 5 bases not matched to a gene. This CDR3 contains 15 residues. CDR3 amino acids: CASSQDMGQLYGYTF. CDR3 nucleotide sequence: TGTGCCAGCAGCCAAGACATGGGACAGCTCTATGGCTACACCTTC.

The chain combines TRBV3-1 (or the pseudogene TRBV3-2) with TRBJ2-3; 9 bases match TRBD2. Germline V gene sequence: CDR1 LGHDT, CDR2 YNNKEL (reference sequence). The CDR3 runs to 15 residues. Trimming cost V 4 bases and J 6 bases; bases outside gene matches: 8. The CDR3 is CASSPNPTSGDTQYF. The DNA for the CDR3 is TGTGCCAGCAGCCCGAACCCCACTAGCGGGGATACGCAGTATTTT.

The rearrangement joins TRBV27 to TRBJ1-4; 7 bases fit TRBD1. Germline CDR1 MNHEY, CDR2 SMNVEV (reference sequence). This CDR3 is 18 amino acids long. The ends lost 6 bases at V and 10 bases at J; junction bases unmatched: 23. The CDR3 bases are TGTGCCAGCAGCTCTCTTGCCGGGACAGTCGGTGCTATGGGAAAACTGTTTTTT. It translates to CASSSLAGTVGAMGKLFF. Filled out from reference TRBV27 and TRBJ1-4, the complete variable domain reads EAQVTQNPRYLITVTGKKLTVTCSQNMNHEYMSWYRQDPGLGLRQIYYSMNVEVTDKGDVPEGYKVSRKEKRNFPLILESPSPNQTSLYFCASSSLAGTVGAMGKLFFGSGTQLSVL.

This clone was observed once. The chain is built from TRBV19 and TRBJ2-3; 10 bases match TRBD1. This CDR3 is built from 16 residues. J lost 3 bases, V lost 5 bases, and 8 bases had no gene match. Germline lookup yields CDR1 LNHDA and CDR2 SQIVND (reference sequence). The CDR3 DNA reads TGTGCCAGTAGTCCCCGGACAGGGGGACCAACAGATACGCAGTATTTT. It is translated as CASSPRTGGPTDTQYF.

The chain combines TRBV7-9 with TRBJ2-7; D gene uncertain. The length of the CDR3 is 14 residues. V lost 4 bases to trimming and J lost 0 bases, with 10 bases between them. CDR1 SEHNR and CDR2 FQNEAQ come from the germline V gene (reference sequence). The CDR3 nucleotides are TGTGCCAGCAGCTCAAGCCTTAGCTCCTACGAGCAGTACTTC. Amino acids: CASSSSLSSYEQYF.

A few counts support this clone. The chain carries TRBV29-1 and TRBJ1-2; tentatively, D is TRBD1 (6 bases). The germline gives CDR1 SQVTM, CDR2 ANQGSEA. The CDR3 loop spans 12 amino acids. Trimming left V 4 bases short and J 8 bases short, with 14 bases between. The CDR3 DNA reads as TGCAGCGTTGGACGGGCGGGGGGCGGCTACACCTTC. This gives the protein CSVGRAGGGYTF.

This clone has only one observation. This chain joins TRBV7-9 and TRBJ2-7; possibly TRBD1 for D (6 bases). The V gene lost 4 bases and the J gene lost 0 bases, with 10 bases spanning the gap. Germline V lookup: CDR1 SEHNR, CDR2 FQNEAQ (reference sequence). The length of the CDR3 is 14 residues. The CDR3 spells CASSSDRVSYEQYF. CDR3 in DNA: TGTGCCAGCAGCTCGGACAGAGTCTCCTACGAGCAGTACTTC.

The rearrangement links TRBV5-1 to TRBJ2-7; the match to TRBD2 covers 8 bases. The CDR3 spans 14 residues. The V gene end was trimmed by 4 bases and the J gene end by 2 bases; junction bases not matched to a gene: 5. Germline CDR1 is SGHRS and CDR2 is YFSETQ. The CDR3 spells CASSIERGPYEQYF. The CDR3 coding sequence is TGCGCCAGCAGCATCGAGCGGGGGCCCTACGAGCAGTACTTC.

V gene TRBV27 combines with J gene TRBJ1-1, with TRBD1 matching over 11 bases. Germline lookup yields CDR1 MNHEY and CDR2 SMNVEV (reference sequence). The CDR3 has 15 amino acids. Unmatched junction bases numbered 3, after V lost 2 bases and J lost 4 bases. CDR3 in amino acids: CASSLRGTGGTEAFF. CDR3 DNA sequence: TGTGCCAGCAGTTTACGGGGGACAGGGGGCACTGAAGCTTTCTTT.

The chain carries TRBV11-2 and TRBJ1-2; D ambiguous. Germline V lookup: CDR1 SGHAT, CDR2 FQNNGV. The CDR3 has 15 residues. The V gene lost 2 bases and the J gene lost 2 bases, with 12 bases spanning the gap. The CDR3 is CASSLRGSPNYGYTF. CDR3 sequence (DNA): TGTGCCAGCAGCTTACGCGGCAGTCCCAACTATGGCTACACCTTC.

The chain employs TRBV3-1 (or the pseudogene TRBV3-2) and TRBJ1-1, with 10 bases that match TRBD1. From germline, CDR1 is LGHDT and CDR2 YNNKEL (reference sequence). V lost 3 bases and J lost 0; bases outside the gene matches: 10. The CDR3 loop spans 18 amino acids. CDR3 amino acids: CASSHLPRTGGLNTEAFF. The CDR3 bases are TGTGCCAGCAGCCACCTTCCACGGACAGGGGGGTTGAACACTGAAGCTTTCTTT.

The V call is TRBV7-9, the J call TRBJ2-7, with 10 positions matching TRBD2. The CDR3 covers 14 residues. The junction had 9 bases not matched to a gene; V was cut back by 5 bases and J by 8 bases. Germline V gene lookup returns CDR1 SEHNR and CDR2 FQNEAQ (reference sequence). The CDR3: CASSQLAGTPQQYF. CDR3 DNA: TGTGCCAGCAGCCAACTAGCGGGAACCCCCCAGCAGTACTTC.

The V call is TRBV9, the J call TRBJ2-2; D unresolved. The V end lost 3 bases, the J end lost 2 bases, and 14 bases lay between the germline ends. The CDR3 extends over 16 amino acids. Per germline, CDR1 SGDLS and CDR2 YYNGEE. The CDR3 reads CASSGPPGINTGELFF. As DNA, the CDR3 is TGTGCCAGCAGCGGGCCACCGGGTATAAACACCGGGGAGCTGTTTTTT.